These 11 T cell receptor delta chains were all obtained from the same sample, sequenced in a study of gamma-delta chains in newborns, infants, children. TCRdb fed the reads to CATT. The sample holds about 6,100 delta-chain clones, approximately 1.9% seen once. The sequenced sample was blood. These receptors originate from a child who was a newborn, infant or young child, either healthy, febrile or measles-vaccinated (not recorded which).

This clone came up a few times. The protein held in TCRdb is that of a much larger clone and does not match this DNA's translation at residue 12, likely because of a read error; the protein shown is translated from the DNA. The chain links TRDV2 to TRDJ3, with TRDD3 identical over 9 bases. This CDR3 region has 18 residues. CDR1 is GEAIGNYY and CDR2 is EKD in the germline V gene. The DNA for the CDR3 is TGTGCCTGTGACACCTGGGGGATAGGTACCTGGGGCACCCGACAGATGTTTTTC. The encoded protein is CACDTWGIGTWGTRQMFF.

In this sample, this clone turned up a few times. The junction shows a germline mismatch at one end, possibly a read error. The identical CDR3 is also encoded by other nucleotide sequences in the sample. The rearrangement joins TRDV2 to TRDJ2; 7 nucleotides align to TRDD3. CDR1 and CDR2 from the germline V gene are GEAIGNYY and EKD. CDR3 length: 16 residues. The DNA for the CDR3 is TGTGCCTGTGACACTCTGGGGGCTACTTTGACAGCCCAACTCTTCTTT. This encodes CACDTLGATLTAQLFF.

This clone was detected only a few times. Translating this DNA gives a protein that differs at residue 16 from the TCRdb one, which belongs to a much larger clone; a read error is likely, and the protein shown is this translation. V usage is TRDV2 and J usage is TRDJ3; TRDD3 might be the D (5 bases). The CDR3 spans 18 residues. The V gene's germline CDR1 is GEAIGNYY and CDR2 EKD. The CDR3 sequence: CACDTADRTSWDTRQTFF. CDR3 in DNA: TGTGCCTGTGACACCGCGGATCGAACGTCCTGGGACACCCGACAGACGTTTTTC.

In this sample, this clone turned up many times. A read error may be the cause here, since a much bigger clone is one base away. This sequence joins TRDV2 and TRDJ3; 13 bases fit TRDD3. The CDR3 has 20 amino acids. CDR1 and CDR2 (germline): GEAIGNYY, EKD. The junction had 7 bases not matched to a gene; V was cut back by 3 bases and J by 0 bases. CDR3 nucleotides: TGTGCCTGTGACTCTGTACTGGGGGATACGAGCTCCTGGGACACCCGACAGATGTTTTTC. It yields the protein CACDSVLGDTSSWDTRQMFF.

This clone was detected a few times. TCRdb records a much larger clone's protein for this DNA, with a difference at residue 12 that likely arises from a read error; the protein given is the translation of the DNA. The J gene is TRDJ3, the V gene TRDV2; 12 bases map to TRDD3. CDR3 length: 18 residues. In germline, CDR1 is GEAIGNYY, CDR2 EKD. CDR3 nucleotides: TGTGCCTGTGACACTATACTGGGGGATACCTGGGGCACCCGACAGATGTTTTTC. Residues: CACDTILGDTWGTRQMFF.

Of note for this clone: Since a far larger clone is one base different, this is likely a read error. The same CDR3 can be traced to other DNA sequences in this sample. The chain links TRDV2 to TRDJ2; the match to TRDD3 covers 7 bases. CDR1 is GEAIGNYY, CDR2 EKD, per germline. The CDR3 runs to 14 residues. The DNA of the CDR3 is TGTGCCTGTGACACCTGGGGGACGACAGCACAACTATTCTTT. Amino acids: CACDTWGTTAQLFF.

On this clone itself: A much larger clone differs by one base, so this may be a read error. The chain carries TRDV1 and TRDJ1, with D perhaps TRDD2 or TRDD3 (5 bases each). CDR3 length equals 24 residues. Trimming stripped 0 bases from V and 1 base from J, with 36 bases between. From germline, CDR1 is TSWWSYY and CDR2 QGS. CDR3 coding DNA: TGTGCTCTTGGGGAACTACAGGTACCTACCGTGTTCGCGAAACTGGTGGATTCCACCGATAAACTCATCTTT. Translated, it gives CALGELQVPTVFAKLVDSTDKLIF.

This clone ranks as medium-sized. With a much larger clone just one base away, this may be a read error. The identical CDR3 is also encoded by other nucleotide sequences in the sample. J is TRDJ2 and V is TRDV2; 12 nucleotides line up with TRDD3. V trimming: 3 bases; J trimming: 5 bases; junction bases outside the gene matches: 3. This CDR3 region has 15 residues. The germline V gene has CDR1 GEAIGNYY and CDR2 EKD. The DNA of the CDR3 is TGTGCCTGTGACGTACTGGGGGATACTACAGCACAACTCTTCTTT. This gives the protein CACDVLGDTTAQLFF.

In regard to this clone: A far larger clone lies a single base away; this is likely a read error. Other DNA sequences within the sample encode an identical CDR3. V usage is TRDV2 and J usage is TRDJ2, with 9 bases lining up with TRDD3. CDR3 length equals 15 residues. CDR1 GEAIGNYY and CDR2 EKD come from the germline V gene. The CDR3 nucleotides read TGTGCCTGTGACACGCTGGGGGATCGAACAGCGCAACTCTTCTTT. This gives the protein CACDTLGDRTAQLFF.

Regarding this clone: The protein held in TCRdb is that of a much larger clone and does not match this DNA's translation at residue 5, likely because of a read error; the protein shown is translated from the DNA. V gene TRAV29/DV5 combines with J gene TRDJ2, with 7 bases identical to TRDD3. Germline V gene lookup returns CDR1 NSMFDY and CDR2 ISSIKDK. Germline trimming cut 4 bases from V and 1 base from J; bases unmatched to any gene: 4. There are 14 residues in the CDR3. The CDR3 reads CAAYRGILTAQLFF. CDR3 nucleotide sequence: TGTGCAGCATACCGGGGGATTTTGACAGCACAACTCTTCTTT.

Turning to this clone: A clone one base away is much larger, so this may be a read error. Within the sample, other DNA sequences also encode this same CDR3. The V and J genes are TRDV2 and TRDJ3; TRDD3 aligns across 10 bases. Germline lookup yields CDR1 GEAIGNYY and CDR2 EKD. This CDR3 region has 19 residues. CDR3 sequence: CACDTGGYASSWDTRQMFF. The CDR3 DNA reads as TGTGCCTGCGACACGGGGGGATACGCAAGCTCCTGGGACACCCGACAGATGTTTTTC.